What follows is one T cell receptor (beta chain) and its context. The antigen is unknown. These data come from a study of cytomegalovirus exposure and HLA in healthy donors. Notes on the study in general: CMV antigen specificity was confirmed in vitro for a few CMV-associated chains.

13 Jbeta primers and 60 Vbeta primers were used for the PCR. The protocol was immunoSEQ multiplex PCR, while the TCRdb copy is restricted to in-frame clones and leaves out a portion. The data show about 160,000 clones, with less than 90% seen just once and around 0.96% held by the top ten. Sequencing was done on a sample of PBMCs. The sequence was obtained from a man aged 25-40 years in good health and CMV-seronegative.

In nucleotides, the CDR3 is TGCGCCAGCAGCTTGGGGACAGTCACATACACAGATACGCAGTATTTT. Its protein product is CASSLGTVTYTDTQYF. J is TRBJ2-3 and V is TRBV5-1, with D possibly matching TRBD1 (6 bases). The CDR3 length is 16 residues. V lost 0 bases and J 2 bases, leaving 13 bases between the germline ends. The germline gives CDR1 SGHRS, CDR2 YFSETQ.